This entry is about one T cell receptor (beta chain). V was clipped by 0 bases and J by 5 bases; unmatched bases: 12. The CDR3 runs to 18 residues. The germline CDR1 and CDR2 sequences are MNHNS and SASEGT. Sequencing used immunoSEQ multiplex PCR; TCRdb keeps in-frame clones, though not all of them. The sample has a few hundred thousand clones, roughly 90% seen once; the top ten hold more than 0.85%. These data are taken from a study of blood T cell repertoires in COVID-19. The V gene is TRBV6-1, the J gene TRBJ2-2; TRBD2 matches 7 bases. Sequenced material: PBMCs or T cells enriched from blood (not recorded which). This receptor was taken from a middle-aged woman who had been exposed to COVID-19. For the CDR3, the DNA is TGTGCCAGCAGTGAAGCGCTTCTGGCGGGGGTACGGACCGGGGAGCTGTTTTTT. It encodes CASSEALLAGVRTGELFF.